This TCR beta chain derives from a study of blood T cell repertoires in COVID-19. Study in general: Acute-phase and convalescent COVID-19 samples originated in the United States, Italy and Spain.

Sequencing was performed with immunoSEQ multiplex PCR; in TCRdb, only in-frame clones are kept and a portion is missing. The sample gives about 190,000 clones, 88% of which show up once; 3.5% to 4.5% is in the top ten. Germline lookup yields CDR1 MNHEY and CDR2 SMNVEV (reference sequence). Trimming left V 4 bases short and J 8 bases short, with 26 bases between. The CDR3 contains 17 residues. The receptor comes from a human donor in a cohort sampled during active COVID-19. Input material: peripheral blood. The chain recombines TRBV27 with TRBJ1-2; tentative D call: TRBD1 (6 bases). The CDR3: CASSSYRGGAQGRGYTF. The CDR3 DNA reads as TGTGCCAGCAGTTCTTATAGGGGGGGGGCGCAAGGACGCGGCTACACCTTC.